The clone carrying this TCR beta chain was detected ten times or more. Its specificity is unknown. 2 million PBMCs stored at -80 C were the source of the unsorted libraries. This record comes from a study of neurological immune-mediated disorders. General study results and limits: Association with the multiple sclerosis repertoire cluster was not found for any clinical or MRI feature.

This CDR3 contains 15 residues. CDR1 LGHDT and CDR2 YNNKEL come from the germline V gene (reference sequence). V gave up 3 bases and J gave up 1 base, with 11 bases separating them. The cDNA was generated through 5'RACE incorporating 10-nucleotide random UMIs. Per sequencing run, 15-18 subjects together gave over 170 million TCR-beta sequences. Each CDR3 protein gets one entry after TCRdb re-called the 5' RACE reads with MiXCR. The sample has over 35,000 distinct CDR3 sequences, 2.5% seen once. This chain connects TRBV3-1 to TRBJ2-3; D possibly matches TRBD1 or TRBD2 (5 bases each). The clonotype originates from a man aged 30 to 45 with multiple sclerosis. Sequencing used PBMCs. CDR3 sequence: CASSHIQGGTDTQYF. For the CDR3, the DNA is TGTGCCAGCAGCCACATCCAGGGAGGCACAGATACGCAGTATTTT.